This T cell receptor beta chain emerged from a study of blood T cell repertoires in COVID-19. The overall study: Whether acute or convalescent, the COVID-19 samples came from the United States, Italy and Spain. From T cells, B-cell-depleted T cells, or PBMCs came the material, which was cDNA or gDNA.

Original data processing: Amplification from reference gene primers served as the basis for estimated nucleated cell counts. The protocol was immunoSEQ multiplex PCR, while the TCRdb copy is restricted to in-frame clones and leaves out a portion. V and J calls and clone size come straight from that table; D and trimming were deduced from the DNA. The sample includes some 140,000 clones, about 80% of them seen just once. The CDR3 is 14 amino acids. Germline V lookup: CDR1 GTSNPN, CDR2 SVGIG (reference sequence). Trimming removed 1 base at V and 4 bases at J, with 13 bases between. The TCR originated in a woman in her sixties with acute or convalescent COVID-19. Sequencing input: peripheral blood. This chain links TRBV30 with TRBJ1-1; D is possibly TRBD1 (5 bases). CDR3 sequence: CAWSAGMGGTEAFF. The DNA for the CDR3 is TGTGCCTGGAGTGCCGGGATGGGGGGCACTGAAGCTTTCTTT.